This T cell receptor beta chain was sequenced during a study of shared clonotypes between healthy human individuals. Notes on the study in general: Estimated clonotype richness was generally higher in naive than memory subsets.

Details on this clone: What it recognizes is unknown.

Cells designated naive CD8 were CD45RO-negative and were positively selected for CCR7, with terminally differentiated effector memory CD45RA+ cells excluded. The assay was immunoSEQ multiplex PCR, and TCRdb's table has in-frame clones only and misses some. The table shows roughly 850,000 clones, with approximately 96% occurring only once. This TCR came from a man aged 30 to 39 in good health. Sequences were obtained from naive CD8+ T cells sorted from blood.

The CDR3 nucleotides read TGCGCCAGCAAGCCAACCGGGACTAGCACAGATACGCAGTATTTT. Translated: CASKPTGTSTDTQYF. This chain links TRBV4-1 with TRBJ2-3; perhaps TRBD2 as D (6 bases). Trimming left V 7 bases short and J 0 bases short, with 14 bases between. Germline CDR1 is MGHRA and CDR2 is YSYEKL. The length of the CDR3 is 15 residues.